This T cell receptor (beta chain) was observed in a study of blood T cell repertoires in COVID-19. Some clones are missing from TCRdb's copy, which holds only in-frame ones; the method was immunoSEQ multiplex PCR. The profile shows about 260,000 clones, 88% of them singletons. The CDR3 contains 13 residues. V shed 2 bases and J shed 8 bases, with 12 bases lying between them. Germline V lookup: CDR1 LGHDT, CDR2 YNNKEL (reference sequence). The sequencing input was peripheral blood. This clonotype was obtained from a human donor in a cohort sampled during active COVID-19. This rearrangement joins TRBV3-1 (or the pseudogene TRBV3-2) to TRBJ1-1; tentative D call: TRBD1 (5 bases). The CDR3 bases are TGTGCCAGCAGCCAATTTCGTCACAGGGAAGCTTTCTTT. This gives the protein CASSQFRHREAFF.